The clone carrying this TCR beta chain was counted many times. What it recognizes is unknown. These data originate in a study of T cells in Graves' hyperthyroidism and ophthalmopathy. Notes on the study in general: Most thyroid clonotypes expanded above 0.001 were also detected in blood.

The CDR3 sequence is 14 residues long. The V end lost 0 bases, the J end lost 12 bases, and 12 bases lay between the germline ends. Germline V CDR1 and CDR2: SNHLY, FYNNEI. Graves' hyperthyroidism was deemed stable absent ophthalmopathy progression within 18 months. Authors of the study amplified TCR beta CDR3 regions from RNA transcripts. A first-round RT-PCR of the TCR CDR3 used the HTBI primer set. TCRdb fed the multiplex PCR reads into MiXCR, producing one record per CDR3 protein. Of under 350,000 distinct CDR3 sequences listed, roughly 20% are singletons. The chain uses TRBV2 and TRBJ1-6; D gene uncertain. Sequenced material: blood. The receptor's source is a woman in her forties or fifties with Graves' hyperthyroidism. CDR3 sequence: CASSEALLVKPLHF. The DNA of the CDR3 is TGTGCCAGCAGTGAAGCGCTCCTGGTTAAACCCCTCCACTTT.